The 8 T cell receptor beta chains below come from one sample, sequenced in a study of post-analysis software for immune sequencing data. Carried by the TCR beta cDNA libraries were unique molecular identifiers. Each CDR3 protein is one row after TCRdb ran MiXCR on the PCR reads. The repertoire holds 750,000 to 950,000 distinct CDR3 sequences, with roughly 58% as singletons. General study points: In patients, about 5 TRBV segments were more frequent than in controls, with TRBV5-6, TRBV5-1 and TRBV20-1 among them.

The antigens for these receptors are not known. The sequenced sample consisted of blood. The receptors originated from a girl between 10 and 17 years old with multiple sclerosis.

The chain is built from TRBV7-9 and TRBJ2-5; 8 nucleotides agree with TRBD1. CDR1 and CDR2 (germline): SEHNR, FQNEAQ (reference sequence). Losses at the gene ends were 5 bases for V and 9 bases for J; bases not matched to a gene: 17. This CDR3 region has 16 residues. CDR3 protein: CASSPKARQGTTAQYF. CDR3 in DNA: TGTGCCAGCAGCCCGAAAGCCAGACAGGGGACCACGGCCCAGTACTTC.

V and J are TRBV29-1 and TRBJ2-5, with D possibly being TRBD1 (6 bases). Germline V gives CDR1 SQVTM, CDR2 ANQGSEA. V lost 6 bases, J lost 5 bases, and 16 bases lay in between. This CDR3 is 13 amino acids long. CDR3 nucleotides: TGCAGCGTAGGAACAGGGAAAAGGGAGACCCAGTACTTC. This encodes CSVGTGKRETQYF.

V gene TRBV6-5 combines with J gene TRBJ1-2; D not resolved. CDR3 length: 12 residues. Germline V gene lookup returns CDR1 MNHEY and CDR2 SVGAGI. The V and J ends lost 0 bases and 9 bases respectively, with 8 bases between them. The CDR3 DNA reads as TGTGCCAGCAGTTACTCGAAGGAGAGCTACACCTTC. Its translation: CASSYSKESYTF.

This clonotype was detected many times. J is TRBJ2-7 and V is TRBV29-1, with 9 positions matching TRBD1. This CDR3 is built from 13 residues. CDR1 SQVTM and CDR2 ANQGSEA come from the germline V gene. V was pared by 6 bases and J by 3 bases, with 6 bases of the junction left unmatched. Here the CDR3 DNA reads TGCAGCGTACCGGGACAGGGAGGCTACGAGCAGTACTTC. It codes for CSVPGQGGYEQYF.

The J gene is TRBJ1-2, the V gene TRBV11-3; 7 nucleotides match TRBD1. The CDR3 is made up of 19 amino acids. Per germline, CDR1 SGHNT and CDR2 YENEEA. J lost 2 bases, V lost 3 bases, and 18 bases had no gene match. Written as DNA, the CDR3 is TGTGCCAGCAGCTTCCCGATGGGGGGAACAGGGGCAAGAAACTATGGCTACACCTTC. Translated: CASSFPMGGTGARNYGYTF.

The chain recombines TRBV7-3 with TRBJ1-1; the match to TRBD1 covers 7 bases. Germline loops: CDR1 SGHTA, CDR2 FQGTGA. The V gene end was trimmed by 5 bases and the J gene end by 0 bases; junction bases not matched to a gene: 6. This CDR3 comprises 15 residues. CDR3 residues: CASSPGGGLNTEAFF. The DNA of the CDR3 is TGTGCCAGCAGCCCCGGAGGGGGCTTGAACACTGAAGCTTTCTTT. Full variable domain (rest looked up from reference TRBV7-3 and TRBJ1-1): GAGVSQTPSNKVTEKGKYVELRCDPISGHTALYWYRQSLGQGPEFLIYFQGTGAADDSGLPNDRFFAVRPEGSVSTLKIQRTERGDSAVYLCASSPGGGLNTEAFFGQGTRLTVV.

This sequence joins TRBV9 and TRBJ2-5; TRBD1 might be the D (6 bases). V shed 5 bases and J shed 2 bases, with 10 bases lying between them. The length of the CDR3 is 13 residues. In germline, CDR1 is SGDLS, CDR2 YYNGEE. The CDR3 reads CASSEGTQETQYF. CDR3 DNA: TGTGCCAGCAGTGAGGGGACACAAGAGACCCAGTACTTC.

The chain combines TRBV10-3 with TRBJ2-7, with 9 bases fitting TRBD1. The junction had 5 bases not matched to a gene; V was cut back by 5 bases and J by 3 bases. This CDR3 has 14 amino acids. CDR1 is ENHRY, CDR2 SYGVKD, per germline. Here the CDR3 DNA reads TGTGCCATCAGTCCGGGACAGGGTTTCTACGAGCAGTACTTC. This codes for CAISPGQGFYEQYF.